One sample yielded the 16 T cell receptor beta chains listed below, sequenced in a study of blood T cell repertoires in COVID-19. Clones were read by immunoSEQ multiplex PCR, and TCRdb kept only the in-frame ones, dropping some. The data contain hundreds of thousands of clones, approximately 89% of them singletons. Specimen: PBMCs or T cells enriched from blood (not recorded which). The origin of the receptors is a middle-aged woman who had recovered from COVID-19.

This clone was picked up many times. CDR3 bases: TGTGCCAGCAGCCCTGGACTCTCCTACGAGCAGTACTTC. Its protein product is CASSPGLSYEQYF. This rearrangement joins TRBV5-4 to TRBJ2-7; a weak D match, TRBD2 (5 bases). The germline gives CDR1 SGHNT, CDR2 YYREEE (reference sequence). Trimming removed 4 bases at V and 0 bases at J, with 8 bases between. This CDR3 region has 13 residues.

This chain connects TRBV15 to TRBJ2-3; 7 nucleotides agree with TRBD2. In germline, CDR1 is LNHNV, CDR2 YYDKDF (reference sequence). The CDR3 runs to 17 residues. Trimming removed 0 bases from V and 0 bases from J; junction bases left unmatched: 6. The CDR3 DNA is TGTGCCACCAGCAGAGATATGGCGGGAGCTAGCACAGATACGCAGTATTTT. It yields the protein CATSRDMAGASTDTQYF.

This clone was found once. The chain combines TRBV10-2 with TRBJ2-5; TRBD2 agrees at 10 bases. The CDR3 covers 18 residues. CDR1 WSHSY and CDR2 SAAADI come from the germline V gene. Germline trimming cut 4 bases from V and 3 bases from J; bases unmatched to any gene: 14. CDR3 region: CASSGRLAGDPEEETQYF. In DNA, the CDR3 is TGCGCCAGCAGTGGTCGACTAGCGGGCGACCCTGAGGAAGAGACCCAGTACTTC.

As DNA, the CDR3 is TGTGCCAGCAGCCCCAGCGACGGCGTCTATGGCTACACCTTC. Encoded protein: CASSPSDGVYGYTF. The chain combines TRBV11-2 with TRBJ1-2; D unresolved. Per germline, CDR1 SGHAT and CDR2 FQNNGV. The CDR3 sequence is 14 residues long. Trimming took 5 bases from V and 4 from J, leaving 14 bases between them.

The chain uses TRBV29-1 and TRBJ2-1; 12 bases map to TRBD2. The CDR3 is 17 residues long. The germline V gene has CDR1 SQVTM and CDR2 ANQGSEA. J gave up 0 bases and V 5 bases, and 8 bases lay outside the gene matches. The CDR3 sequence is CSVSLAGGRSSYNEQFF. For the CDR3, the DNA is TGCAGCGTTTCTCTAGCGGGGGGGCGAAGCTCCTACAATGAGCAGTTCTTC.

The rearrangement joins TRBV9 to TRBJ2-3; TRBD2 agrees at 8 bases. The CDR3 contains 15 residues. Germline V lookup: CDR1 SGDLS, CDR2 YYNGEE. After removal of 2 bases from V and 3 bases from J, the junction contained 5 bases not matched to a gene. In DNA, the CDR3 is TGTGCCAGCAGCGTCGGAGCGGGGGAGACAGATACGCAGTATTTT. Protein product: CASSVGAGETDTQYF.

This chain joins TRBV6-5 and TRBJ2-7; TRBD1 aligns across 8 bases. V dropped 4 bases and J dropped 2; count of bases not matched to a gene: 7. The CDR3 is 15 amino acids. Germline CDR1 is MNHEY and CDR2 is SVGAGI. CDR3 nucleotides: TGTGCCAGCAGTTTTGGACAGGGTCTTACCTACGAGCAGTACTTC. Encoded protein: CASSFGQGLTYEQYF.

This clone has just a few counts. The V gene is TRBV7-2, the J gene TRBJ1-5; D unclear. Trimming left V 3 bases short and J 2 bases short, with 5 bases between. The CDR3 covers 13 residues. Per germline, CDR1 SGHTA and CDR2 FQGNSA. Here the CDR3 DNA reads TGTGCCAGCAGCTTGAGTGGCAATCAGCCCCAGCATTTT. Its protein is CASSLSGNQPQHF.

The J gene is TRBJ2-3, the V gene TRBV7-9; weak D call: TRBD1 (6 bases). Germline lookup yields CDR1 SEHNR and CDR2 FQNEAQ (reference sequence). Trimming took off 5 bases at V and 1 base at J, with 13 bases between the two ends. This CDR3 is built from 15 residues. CDR3 DNA sequence: TGTGCCAGCAGCCAACAGGGCCTCGGCACAGATACGCAGTATTTT. It specifies CASSQQGLGTDTQYF. Combining the CDR3 with reference TRBV7-9 and TRBJ2-3 gives the whole variable domain DTGVSQNPRHKITKRGQNVTFRCDPISEHNRLYWYRQTLGQGPEFLTYFQNEAQLEKSRLLSDRFSAERPKGSFSTLEIQRTEQGDSAMYLCASSQQGLGTDTQYFGPGTRLTVL.

This chain links TRBV4-3 with TRBJ2-1; TRBD1 agrees at 8 bases. Germline assignment: CDR1 LGHNA and CDR2 YSLEER. The CDR3 length is 13 residues. The V and J ends lost 8 bases and 8 bases, in that order; junction bases with no gene match: 8. CDR3 region: CASRRTGSDEQFF. CDR3 sequence (DNA): TGCGCCAGCCGGCGGACAGGGAGCGATGAGCAGTTCTTC.

The chain employs TRBV9 and TRBJ2-3, with D tentatively TRBD2 (5 bases). The CDR3 has 12 residues. CDR1 is SGDLS and CDR2 is YYNGEE in the germline V gene. V was clipped by 8 bases and J by 2 bases, with 9 bases between them. The CDR3 loop reads CAREDLTDTQYF. The DNA for the CDR3 is TGTGCCAGGGAGGATCTCACAGATACGCAGTATTTT.

The rearrangement uses TRBV7-9 and TRBJ1-1; TRBD1 aligns across 7 bases. The CDR3 is 14 residues long. The V gene end was trimmed by 4 bases and the J gene end by 4 bases; junction bases not matched to a gene: 6. Germline V gene sequence: CDR1 SEHNR, CDR2 FQNEAQ (reference sequence). The chain's CDR3 is CASSWRGLGTEAFF. Written as DNA, the CDR3 is TGTGCCAGCAGCTGGAGGGGGCTGGGCACTGAAGCTTTCTTT. Drawing the rest from reference TRBV7-9 and TRBJ1-1, the complete variable domain is DTGVSQNPRHKITKRGQNVTFRCDPISEHNRLYWYRQTLGQGPEFLTYFQNEAQLEKSRLLSDRFSAERPKGSFSTLEIQRTEQGDSAMYLCASSWRGLGTEAFFGQGTRLTVV.

The sample holds one count of this clone. The chain joins TRBV11-2 to TRBJ2-6, with 8 bases that match TRBD2. The CDR3 loop spans 19 amino acids. Per the germline V gene, CDR1 is SGHAT and CDR2 is FQNNGV. The ends lost 5 bases at V and 1 base at J; junction bases unmatched: 13. CDR3 protein: CASSPYPLRGGSGANVLTF. Here the CDR3 DNA reads TGTGCCAGCAGCCCGTACCCACTACGCGGGGGGTCTGGGGCCAACGTCCTGACTTTC.

A note on this clone: Germline is not matched at one junction end, which may reflect a read error. The chain employs TRBV28 and TRBJ1-5; TRBD1 matches 7 bases. Germline assignment: CDR1 MDHEN and CDR2 SYDVKM. The CDR3 contains 14 residues. CDR3 sequence reads: CASNDRDPYQPHHF. In nucleotides, the CDR3 is TGTGCCAGCAACGACAGGGATCCTTATCAGCCCCATCATTTT.

The rearrangement joins TRBV7-6 to TRBJ1-1, with D unresolved. CDR1 and CDR2 from the germline V gene are SGHVS and FNYEAQ. The length of the CDR3 is 14 residues. Trimming removed 0 bases from V and 4 bases from J, with 9 bases in between. This chain's CDR3 is CASSLAKGGTEAFF. CDR3 bases: TGTGCCAGCAGCTTAGCGAAGGGAGGCACTGAAGCTTTCTTT.

V is TRBV19 and J is TRBJ2-2, with 7 bases identical to TRBD1. CDR1 is LNHDA, CDR2 SQIVND, per germline (reference sequence). Trimming at V came to 10 bases and at J to 5 bases, leaving 7 bases not matched to a gene. The length of the CDR3 is 13 residues. CDR3: CATLEQGTGELFF. DNA for the CDR3: TGTGCCACCCTAGAACAGGGGACCGGGGAGCTGTTTTTT.